This T cell receptor (beta chain) is from a study of metastatic and nonmetastatic thyroid tumors. The sample holds a few counts of this clone. One end of the junction fails to match germline, which may point to a read error. Among the patients, none had received any treatment before thyroid surgery. The CDR3 contains 14 residues. Germline V gives CDR1 MNHEY, CDR2 SVGEGT. TCRdb re-clonotyped the PCR reads through MiXCR. The sample shows some 86,000 clones, around 13% of them seen only once. The clonotype comes from a female donor with papillary thyroid cancer or a benign thyroid nodule (not recorded which). Some clones in this sample may be carry-over from other donors' samples. The specimen sequenced was tumor tissue. The rearrangement links TRBV6-2 or TRBV6-3 to TRBJ2-1; D unclear. For the CDR3, the DNA is TGTGTCAGCAGTTACTCGATGGCGGCCAATGAGCAGTTCTTC. This encodes CVSSYSMAANEQFF.